Each of the 31 T cell receptor beta chains below was sequenced from the same sample in a study of blood T cell repertoires in COVID-19. Data came from immunoSEQ multiplex PCR; TCRdb stores just in-frame clones and leaves some out. Of around 160,000 clones in the sample, approximately 90% were seen once. What was sequenced was PBMCs or T cells enriched from blood (not recorded which). The receptors were gathered from a woman in her thirties with acute COVID-19.

The chain is built from TRBV9 and TRBJ1-3; possibly TRBD1 for D (5 bases). Germline values: CDR1 SGDLS, CDR2 YYNGEE. The CDR3 sequence is 15 residues long. Trimming took off 2 bases at V and 2 bases at J, with 11 bases between the two ends. Here the CDR3 DNA reads TGTGCCAGCAGCGTTGATGGGGGGGCTGGAAACACCATATATTTT. Amino acids: CASSVDGGAGNTIYF.

This chain connects TRBV27 to TRBJ2-4; D remains ambiguous. The ends were cut back, 5 bases at V and 0 bases at J, with 5 bases in the middle. CDR3 length: 13 residues. Looked up from germline, CDR1 is MNHEY and CDR2 is SMNVEV (reference sequence). CDR3 sequence reads: CASSDIAKNIQYF. The CDR3 DNA reads as TGTGCCAGCAGTGACATAGCCAAAAACATTCAGTACTTC.

The chain's CDR3 is CASSQQGKGTEAFF. The DNA for the CDR3 is TGTGCCAGCAGCCAACAGGGGAAGGGGACTGAAGCTTTCTTT. The chain couples TRBV7-6 to TRBJ1-1; 7 nucleotides line up with TRBD1. The CDR3 contains 14 residues. V lost 5 bases and J lost 5; bases outside the gene matches: 8. Germline CDR1 reads SGHVS; CDR2 reads FNYEAQ.

The chain joins TRBV2 to TRBJ2-3; 8 positions agree with TRBD2. The CDR3 contains 16 residues. J lost 2 bases, V lost 6 bases, and 10 bases had no gene match. Per germline, CDR1 SNHLY and CDR2 FYNNEI. The CDR3 loop is CASRGPLAGITDTQYF. DNA of the CDR3: TGTGCCAGCAGGGGACCTCTAGCGGGTATCACAGATACGCAGTATTTT.

V is TRBV19 and J is TRBJ2-1; a weak D match, TRBD2 (6 bases). Trimming took off 5 bases at V and 0 bases at J, with 14 bases between the two ends. Germline assignment: CDR1 LNHDA and CDR2 SQIVND (reference sequence). CDR3 length equals 16 residues. The CDR3 region has the DNA TGTGCCAGTAGTCCCCGTGGGACTTCCTCCTACAATGAGCAGTTCTTC. Translated: CASSPRGTSSYNEQFF. Full variable domain (outside the CDR3, taken from reference TRBV19 and TRBJ2-1): DGGITQSPKYLFRKEGQNVTLSCEQNLNHDAMYWYRQDPGQGLRLIYYSQIVNDFQKGDIAEGYSVSREKKESFPLTVTSAQKNPTAFYLCASSPRGTSSYNEQFFGPGTRLTVL.

This sequence joins TRBV6-2 or TRBV6-3 and TRBJ2-1, with a possible D match to TRBD1 (6 bases). The CDR3 sequence is 13 residues long. The V end lost 6 bases, the J end lost 4 bases, and 10 bases lay between the germline ends. Germline-derived CDR1 and CDR2 are MNHEY and SVGEGT. CDR3 loop: CASSSTGYNEQFF. The CDR3 DNA reads TGTGCCAGCAGCTCTACAGGGTACAATGAGCAGTTCTTC.

The chain has TRBV9 and TRBJ2-3; D is perhaps TRBD1 (6 bases). CDR3 length equals 14 residues. Germline CDR1 reads SGDLS; CDR2 reads YYNGEE. The V end lost 4 bases, the J end lost 1 base, and 10 bases lay between the germline ends. The CDR3 coding sequence is TGTGCCAGCAGCCAGGGGTGGGGCACAGATACGCAGTATTTT. Protein: CASSQGWGTDTQYF.

V is TRBV7-9 and J is TRBJ2-7, with 9 bases that match TRBD2. V lost 0 bases to trimming and J lost 5 bases; unmatched junction nucleotides: 8. The CDR3 loop spans 16 amino acids. Germline values: CDR1 SEHNR, CDR2 FQNEAQ (reference sequence). The CDR3, as DNA: TGTGCCAGCAGCTTAGCTGTGACTAGCGGTGGCGACGAGCAGTACTTC. Amino acid sequence: CASSLAVTSGGDEQYF.

This clone has ten or more counts. CDR3 protein: CASSKDSEVIIQYF. The CDR3 bases are TGTGCCAGTAGTAAGGATTCAGAGGTGATCATTCAGTACTTC. V usage is TRBV19 and J usage is TRBJ2-4, with D unresolved. The germline gives CDR1 LNHDA, CDR2 SQIVND (reference sequence). The V gene lost 4 bases and the J gene lost 9 bases, with 16 bases spanning the gap. CDR3 length: 14 residues.

This chain links TRBV19 with TRBJ1-2; tentative D call: TRBD1 (6 bases). Germline values: CDR1 LNHDA, CDR2 SQIVND (reference sequence). This CDR3 spans 15 amino acids. The V end lost 5 bases, the J end lost 2 bases, and 15 bases lay between the germline ends. CDR3 DNA: TGTGCCAGTAGTTCCGTCGCAGGGGAGAACTATGGCTACACCTTC. Residues: CASSSVAGENYGYTF.

This chain links TRBV28 with TRBJ2-7; 7 bases agree with TRBD1. CDR1 and CDR2 from the germline V gene are MDHEN and SYDVKM. V lost 6 bases to trimming and J lost 3 bases; unmatched junction nucleotides: 8. The CDR3 has 14 amino acids. CDR3 amino acids: CASRLTGFLYEQYF. The CDR3 DNA sequence: TGTGCCAGCAGACTGACAGGGTTCCTCTACGAGCAGTACTTC.

The chain uses TRBV19 and TRBJ1-4; D remains ambiguous. The V gene's germline CDR1 is LNHDA and CDR2 SQIVND (reference sequence). V lost 6 bases, J lost 2 bases, and 13 bases lay in between. The CDR3 contains 15 residues. The CDR3 DNA is TGTGCCAGTAGGCAAATTCTCGGGACTAATGAAAAACTGTTTTTT. Its translation: CASRQILGTNEKLFF.

The V gene is TRBV24-1, the J gene TRBJ2-1, with D perhaps matching TRBD1 (5 bases). The CDR3 extends over 13 amino acids. Deletions cut 0 bases from V and 15 bases from J, with 14 bases between. The germline V gene has CDR1 KGHDR and CDR2 SFDVKD. This chain's CDR3 is CATSDLGAPQAFF. CDR3 bases: TGTGCCACCAGTGATTTGGGTGCACCACAGGCGTTCTTC.

The chain recombines TRBV9 with TRBJ1-1; 7 bases map to TRBD1. This CDR3 has 12 amino acids. J lost 11 bases, V lost 0 bases, and 4 bases had no gene match. Germline CDR1 is SGDLS and CDR2 is YYNGEE. Here the CDR3 DNA reads TGTGCCAGCAGCGTAGTACAGGGGAGGGCTTTCTTT. This gives the protein CASSVVQGRAFF.

The gene calls are TRBV5-1 and TRBJ2-3; 9 bases line up with TRBD2. Germline CDR1 reads SGHRS; CDR2 reads YFSETQ. With 4 bases clipped from V and 2 bases from J, the junction kept 5 bases outside the gene matches. The CDR3 is 15 residues long. The CDR3: CASSDGLAYTDTQYF. Here the CDR3 DNA reads TGCGCCAGCAGCGATGGACTAGCGTACACAGATACGCAGTATTTT.

The chain employs TRBV2 and TRBJ1-4; no clear D gene. The germline V gene has CDR1 SNHLY and CDR2 FYNNEI. Trimming took off 3 bases at V and 8 bases at J, with 16 bases between the two ends. This CDR3 spans 15 amino acids. This CDR3 is CASSEIAGREEKLFF. CDR3 nucleotide sequence: TGTGCCAGCAGTGAGATCGCGGGGAGAGAGGAAAAACTGTTTTTT.

This clone was counted between two and nine times. This chain uses TRBV7-6 with TRBJ1-6; D possibly corresponds to TRBD1 (6 bases). The CDR3 runs 14 residues. Per germline, CDR1 SGHVS and CDR2 FNYEAQ. Trimming left V 6 bases short and J 5 bases short, with 11 bases between. In DNA form, the CDR3 reads TGTGCCAGCAGGCAGGGGATGGATAATTCACCCCTCCACTTT. This gives the protein CASRQGMDNSPLHF.

This chain joins TRBV7-9 and TRBJ1-2; D remains ambiguous. Germline CDR1 reads SEHNR; CDR2 reads FQNEAQ (reference sequence). V was clipped by 3 bases and J by 4 bases, with 9 bases between them. The CDR3 is made up of 13 amino acids. This CDR3 reads CASSLSTGYGYTF. The CDR3 region has the DNA TGTGCCAGCAGCTTGTCAACCGGCTATGGCTACACCTTC.

This clone was detected a few times. The J gene is TRBJ2-7, the V gene TRBV6-2 or TRBV6-3; 8 bases line up with TRBD2. Germline CDR1 and CDR2: MNHEY and SVGEGT. Losses at the gene ends were 5 bases for V and 0 bases for J; bases not matched to a gene: 6. This CDR3 region has 15 residues. CDR3 nucleotide sequence: TGTGCCAGCAGTGTCGAGACTAGCGTCTCCTACGAGCAGTACTTC. This translates into CASSVETSVSYEQYF.

In this sample, this clone turned up many times. The genes are TRBV6-5 and TRBJ2-7, with 12 bases aligning to TRBD1. There are 15 residues in the CDR3. Looked up from germline, CDR1 is MNHEY and CDR2 is SVGAGI. V trimming: 7 bases; J trimming: 4 bases; junction bases outside the gene matches: 8. The CDR3 DNA follows: TGTGCCAGCACCCCGGGGACAGGGGGCACATACGAGCAGTACTTC. Translated, it gives CASTPGTGGTYEQYF.

The chain has TRBV6-1 and TRBJ2-3, with 7 positions matching TRBD2. CDR1 and CDR2 from the germline V gene are MNHNS and SASEGT. CDR3 size: 17 residues. V gave up 2 bases and J gave up 5 bases; unmatched junction bases: 13. CDR3: CASSEFKVAGILDTQYF. The CDR3 DNA reads TGTGCCAGCAGTGAATTCAAGGTAGCGGGTATATTAGATACGCAGTATTTT.

This clone was counted between two and nine times. As DNA, the CDR3 is TGCGCCAGCAGCGAGGGCCGAGAAAACATTCAGTACTTC. Translating gives CASSEGRENIQYF. The gene calls are TRBV4-3 and TRBJ2-4, with D possibly matching TRBD2 (5 bases). The V end was cut by 5 bases, the J end by 5 bases, with 10 bases between. This CDR3 is built from 13 residues. Germline V lookup: CDR1 LGHNA, CDR2 YSLEER.

The chain employs TRBV6-6 and TRBJ2-1; D gene uncertain. The CDR3 runs 12 residues. Germline CDR1 MNHNY, CDR2 SVGAGI (reference sequence). Trimming cost V 2 bases and J 7 bases, with 6 bases left between them. The CDR3 sequence is CASSYLGNEQFF. As DNA, the CDR3 is TGTGCCAGCAGTTACCTCGGGAATGAGCAGTTCTTC.

V usage is TRBV21-1 and J usage is TRBJ2-7; the table calls TRBD1, which could not be checked here. TRBV21-1 is flagged as a pseudogene. The CDR3 spans 14 residues. CDR3 in DNA: TGTGCCAGCAGCAACGCTAGGGGCTCCTACGAGCAGTACTTC. This translates into CASSNARGSYEQYF.

CDR3 in amino acids: CASSLALQNGYEQYF. Written as DNA, the CDR3 is TGCGCCAGCAGCTTGGCCTTACAGAACGGCTACGAGCAGTACTTC. The gene calls are TRBV5-1 and TRBJ2-7, with D uncertain. In germline, CDR1 is SGHRS, CDR2 YFSETQ. V was clipped by 0 bases and J by 3 bases, with 13 bases between them. This CDR3 has 15 residues.

This chain connects TRBV5-1 to TRBJ2-5, with D possibly being TRBD1 (6 bases). Trimming took 0 bases from V and 3 from J, leaving 12 bases between them. CDR3 length: 15 residues. Germline CDR1 and CDR2: SGHRS and YFSETQ. The DNA for the CDR3 is TGCGCCAGCAGCTTGGTGTCTGCAGGGGAAGAGACCCAGTACTTC. This gives the protein CASSLVSAGEETQYF.

This clone was seen once. This chain's CDR3 is CASSIGQTSALDQPQHF. CDR3 sequence (DNA): TGTGCCAGTAGTATTGGACAGACCTCCGCTCTAGATCAGCCCCAGCATTTT. The chain joins TRBV19 to TRBJ1-5; a possible D gene is TRBD1 (6 bases). CDR3 length: 17 residues. CDR1 is LNHDA and CDR2 is SQIVND in the germline V gene (reference sequence). V gave up 3 bases and J gave up 5 bases, with 20 bases separating them.

The rearrangement uses TRBV5-1 and TRBJ1-2, with TRBD1 identical over 8 bases. Trimming cost V 6 bases and J 0 bases; bases outside gene matches: 1. CDR3 length equals 13 residues. In germline, CDR1 is SGHRS, CDR2 YFSETQ. Here the CDR3 reads CASKGQANYGYTF. CDR3 in DNA: TGCGCCAGCAAGGGACAGGCTAACTATGGCTACACCTTC.

The chain carries TRBV6-6 and TRBJ1-3, with 7 positions matching TRBD1. With V trimmed by 5 bases and J by 1 base, 11 bases remained unmatched. Per the germline V gene, CDR1 is MNHNY and CDR2 is SVGAGI (reference sequence). The CDR3 length is 17 residues. The CDR3 DNA reads as TGTGCCAGCAGTCCCGGGTACAGGGGTAGTTCTGGAAACACCATATATTTT. Translating gives CASSPGYRGSSGNTIYF.

The J gene is TRBJ1-2, the V gene TRBV30; TRBD1 might be the D (6 bases). The CDR3 spans 12 residues. The V end lost 5 bases, the J end lost 4 bases, and 11 bases lay between the germline ends. CDR1 is GTSNPN and CDR2 is SVGIG in the germline V gene (reference sequence). CDR3 sequence (DNA): TGTGCCTGGGAAAAAGGGGGCTATGGCTACACCTTC. This translates into CAWEKGGYGYTF.

This rearrangement joins TRBV28 to TRBJ2-1; 11 bases align to TRBD2. The ends lost 11 bases at V and 4 bases at J; junction bases unmatched: 7. CDR1 MDHEN and CDR2 SYDVKM come from the germline V gene. This CDR3 comprises 14 residues. CDR3 protein: CAVVRLAGYNEQFF. The CDR3 DNA reads as TGTGCCGTAGTGAGACTAGCGGGGTACAATGAGCAGTTCTTC. Full variable domain (outside the CDR3, taken from reference TRBV28 and TRBJ2-1): DVKVTQSSRYLVKRTGEKVFLECVQDMDHENMFWYRQDPGLGLRLIYFSYDVKMKEKGDIPEGYSVSREKKERFSLILESASTNQTSMYLCAVVRLAGYNEQFFGPGTRLTVL.